One sample yielded the 27 T cell receptor beta chains listed below, sequenced in a study of blood T cell repertoires in COVID-19. Produced via immunoSEQ multiplex PCR; TCRdb's table is partial and in-frame only. The table shows roughly 190,000 clones, with 80% occurring only once. Material: peripheral blood. Receptors were obtained from a man between 60 and 75 years old with acute or convalescent COVID-19.

V is TRBV27 and J is TRBJ1-2, with TRBD1 matching over 11 bases. After removal of 4 bases from V and 11 bases from J, the junction contained 9 bases not matched to a gene. Germline CDR1 reads MNHEY; CDR2 reads SMNVEV (reference sequence). This CDR3 has 14 amino acids. Written as DNA, the CDR3 is TGTGCCAGCAGTTCCTTGGGACAGGGGGTGGGATACACCTTC. Encoded protein: CASSSLGQGVGYTF.

This sequence joins TRBV15 and TRBJ1-5, with D possibly matching TRBD1 (5 bases). Trimming took 0 bases from V and 0 from J, leaving 9 bases between them. CDR3 size: 16 residues. Germline CDR1 and CDR2: LNHNV and YYDKDF (reference sequence). The DNA for the CDR3 is TGTGCCACCAGCAGAGACAGGGTATATAGCAATCAGCCCCAGCATTTT. Protein product: CATSRDRVYSNQPQHF.

V is TRBV2 and J is TRBJ1-6; perhaps TRBD1 as D (5 bases). The V gene lost 7 bases and the J gene lost 4 bases, with 17 bases spanning the gap. Germline V gene lookup returns CDR1 SNHLY and CDR2 FYNNEI. The CDR3 is 16 amino acids. The CDR3: CASKRGGAAYNSPLHF. The CDR3 DNA reads TGTGCCAGCAAACGGGGGGGAGCTGCTTATAATTCACCCCTCCACTTT.

The chain couples TRBV7-3 to TRBJ2-1; 7 bases agree with TRBD1. V shed 4 bases, J shed 0 bases, and the junction held 3 bases outside the gene matches. The CDR3 length is 15 residues. CDR1 is SGHTA, CDR2 FQGTGA, per germline. The CDR3 is CASSSGQASYNEQFF. The CDR3 coding sequence is TGTGCCAGCAGCTCAGGACAGGCCTCCTACAATGAGCAGTTCTTC.

The V gene is TRBV27, the J gene TRBJ2-1; 8 nucleotides line up with TRBD2. V lost 0 bases, J lost 2 bases, and 6 bases stayed unmatched. Germline values: CDR1 MNHEY, CDR2 SMNVEV (reference sequence). This CDR3 has 17 residues. CDR3 DNA sequence: TGTGCCAGCAGTTTATCTGCCCCCGGGGGGGCCTACAATGAGCAGTTCTTC. This translates into CASSLSAPGGAYNEQFF.

The rearrangement joins TRBV5-5 to TRBJ2-5; D might be TRBD2 (5 bases). Germline V gives CDR1 SGHKS, CDR2 YYEKEE (reference sequence). V lost 2 bases to trimming and J lost 5 bases, with 13 bases between them. The length of the CDR3 is 14 residues. The CDR3 spells CASSFLGREETQYF. In DNA form, the CDR3 reads TGTGCCAGCAGCTTTCTTGGGAGAGAGGAGACCCAGTACTTC.

The rearrangement uses TRBV12-3 or TRBV12-4 and TRBJ1-5, with D possibly being TRBD1 (5 bases). The CDR3 runs 13 residues. V lost 1 base and J lost 9, with 10 bases in between. The CDR3 nucleotides are TGTGCCAGCAGTTTAGGTCAGGGAAGGCCCCAGCATTTT. It encodes CASSLGQGRPQHF.

This clone was found a few times. This chain connects TRBV7-6 to TRBJ2-1; TRBD1 might be the D (5 bases). Germline CDR1 and CDR2: SGHVS and FNYEAQ. The length of the CDR3 is 13 residues. The ends were cut back, 5 bases at V and 5 bases at J, with 10 bases in the middle. CDR3 loop: CASSIWTNNEQFF. In nucleotides, the CDR3 is TGTGCCAGCAGCATATGGACAAACAATGAGCAGTTCTTC.

The gene calls are TRBV5-1 and TRBJ1-2; the match to TRBD1 covers 9 bases. The ends lost 0 bases at V and 9 bases at J; junction bases unmatched: 6. CDR3 length: 14 amino acids. Germline loops: CDR1 SGHRS, CDR2 YFSETQ. CDR3 sequence: CASSLGTGDNSYTF. In nucleotides, the CDR3 is TGCGCCAGCAGCTTGGGGACAGGGGATAATAGCTACACCTTC.

J is TRBJ1-3 and V is TRBV19; D gene unclear. Germline CDR1 reads LNHDA; CDR2 reads SQIVND (reference sequence). V lost 3 bases to trimming and J lost 6 bases, with 9 bases between them. The CDR3 covers 13 residues. The DNA for the CDR3 is TGTGCCAGTAGTATTCGGCAGGCAAACACCATATATTTT. This translates into CASSIRQANTIYF.

The chain employs TRBV6-5 and TRBJ1-4, with 7 bases lining up with TRBD1. The length of the CDR3 is 14 residues. Germline-derived CDR1 and CDR2 are MNHEY and SVGAGI. Trimming removed 2 bases from V and 7 bases from J; junction bases left unmatched: 4. The CDR3 region is CASSYHRGAEKLFF. The CDR3 coding sequence is TGTGCCAGCAGTTACCACAGGGGCGCTGAAAAACTGTTTTTT.

The CDR3 DNA reads TGCGCCAGCAGGGATGTTCGGACTAGCGGGAGCTCCTACGAGCAGTACTTC. Protein: CASRDVRTSGSSYEQYF. J is TRBJ2-7 and V is TRBV5-1; 13 nucleotides agree with TRBD2. Germline values: CDR1 SGHRS, CDR2 YFSETQ. The V and J ends lost 5 bases and 0 bases, in that order; junction bases with no gene match: 8. The CDR3 has 17 residues.

The table lists this clone with a few counts. The chain links TRBV3-1 (or the pseudogene TRBV3-2) to TRBJ2-1; 10 bases are a match to TRBD2. V trimming: 3 bases; J trimming: 4 bases; junction bases outside the gene matches: 6. Germline V lookup: CDR1 LGHDT, CDR2 YNNKEL (reference sequence). The CDR3 is made up of 16 amino acids. Here the CDR3 DNA reads TGTGCCAGCAGCCAGCCCGGGACTAGCGCTTACAATGAGCAGTTCTTC. Translation: CASSQPGTSAYNEQFF.

The CDR3 DNA sequence: TGTGCCAGCCGAGGGACAGGGGGCGTGAATGGCTACACCTTC. It specifies CASRGTGGVNGYTF. This rearrangement joins TRBV6-5 to TRBJ1-2; 12 bases fit TRBD1. Losses at the gene ends were 8 bases for V and 6 bases for J; bases not matched to a gene: 7. The CDR3 contains 14 residues. The germline V gene has CDR1 MNHEY and CDR2 SVGAGI.

The chain combines TRBV5-1 with TRBJ2-3, with TRBD2 matching over 9 bases. V lost 6 bases to trimming and J lost 6 bases; unmatched junction nucleotides: 11. This CDR3 is built from 15 residues. Germline CDR1 and CDR2: SGHRS and YFSETQ. CDR3 loop: CASTLRGGMGDTQYF. The CDR3 bases are TGCGCCAGCACCCTGCGGGGGGGCATGGGGGATACGCAGTATTTT.

This rearrangement joins TRBV2 to TRBJ1-2, with 7 bases fitting TRBD1. Germline V gene data show CDR1 as SNHLY and CDR2 as FYNNEI. The CDR3 runs 13 residues. Trimming took 8 bases from V and 0 from J; bases not matched to a gene: 3. The CDR3 loop reads CASDREANYGYTF. The CDR3 DNA is TGTGCCAGCGACAGGGAAGCTAACTATGGCTACACCTTC.

At least ten counts were recorded for this clone. This sequence joins TRBV13 and TRBJ2-7; TRBD2 matches 8 bases. This CDR3 is 15 amino acids long. From germline, CDR1 is PRHDT and CDR2 FYEKMQ (reference sequence). V lost 5 bases, J lost 5 bases, and 11 bases stayed unmatched. Here the CDR3 DNA reads TGTGCCAGCAGCCTCACGGGAGGGGCGGGCCACGAGCAGTACTTC. Protein: CASSLTGGAGHEQYF.

V and J are TRBV2 and TRBJ1-6; maybe TRBD1 (5 bases). There are 15 residues in the CDR3. In germline, CDR1 is SNHLY, CDR2 FYNNEI. V dropped 2 bases and J dropped 7 bases, with 12 bases sitting between them. This CDR3 is CASSEREGTNSPLHF. The CDR3 DNA sequence: TGTGCCAGCAGTGAAAGGGAGGGGACGAATTCACCCCTCCACTTT.

The rearrangement uses TRBV5-1 and TRBJ2-3; 14 bases line up with TRBD2. Germline CDR1 reads SGHRS; CDR2 reads YFSETQ. Trimming took 4 bases from V and 2 from J; bases not matched to a gene: 12. This CDR3 has 19 residues. CDR3 residues: CASSPGLAGGRSPTDTQYF. CDR3 nucleotides: TGCGCCAGCAGCCCTGGACTAGCGGGGGGACGATCCCCCACAGATACGCAGTATTTT.

The rearrangement links TRBV3-1 (or the pseudogene TRBV3-2) to TRBJ1-2, with no clear D. The CDR3 is 15 amino acids. CDR1 is LGHDT, CDR2 YNNKEL, per germline (reference sequence). V shed 3 bases and J shed 7 bases, with 18 bases lying between them. CDR3 in amino acids: CASSHQVSGRSGYTF. CDR3 coding DNA: TGTGCCAGCAGCCACCAGGTATCGGGAAGGAGTGGCTACACCTTC.

This clone was picked up one time. J is TRBJ1-5 and V is TRBV15; D remains unclear. There are 17 residues in the CDR3. Germline V lookup: CDR1 LNHNV, CDR2 YYDKDF (reference sequence). V shed 1 base and J shed 4 bases, with 17 bases lying between them. In DNA form, the CDR3 reads TGTGCCACCAGCAGAGCTTTTGGAGCTTCCTCTAATCAGCCCCAGCATTTT. Protein: CATSRAFGASSNQPQHF.

This chain joins TRBV2 and TRBJ1-3, with D tentatively TRBD1 (5 bases). This CDR3 has 14 residues. Germline V gives CDR1 SNHLY, CDR2 FYNNEI. Trimming left V 6 bases short and J 0 bases short, with 9 bases between. CDR3 region: CASSGGDSGNTIYF. The CDR3, as DNA: TGTGCCAGCAGCGGGGGGGACTCTGGAAACACCATATATTTT.

This chain joins TRBV3-1 (or the pseudogene TRBV3-2) and TRBJ2-1, with TRBD2 matching over 10 bases. With V trimmed by 3 bases and J by 9 bases, 8 bases remained unmatched. This CDR3 region has 15 residues. CDR1 is LGHDT and CDR2 is YNNKEL in the germline V gene (reference sequence). The DNA for the CDR3 is TGTGCCAGCAGCCAGGTCCTAGCGGGAGAGGGTGAGCAGTTCTTC. Translating it yields CASSQVLAGEGEQFF.

The chain is built from TRBV18 and TRBJ1-3; D is uncertain. V dropped 3 bases and J dropped 0 bases, with 9 bases sitting between them. This CDR3 contains 15 residues. The germline gives CDR1 KGHSH, CDR2 LQKENI. The CDR3 DNA is TGTGCCAGCTCACCCGGGGAGAGCTCTGGAAACACCATATATTTT. Translation: CASSPGESSGNTIYF.

The chain is built from TRBV6-5 and TRBJ1-2, with 7 bases lining up with TRBD1. This CDR3 is built from 14 residues. V trimming: 4 bases; J trimming: 6 bases; junction bases outside the gene matches: 8. Per germline, CDR1 MNHEY and CDR2 SVGAGI. DNA for the CDR3: TGTGCCAGCAGTTTTTTGACAGGGAGGAATGGCTACACCTTC. Its protein is CASSFLTGRNGYTF.

The V gene is TRBV4-1, the J gene TRBJ2-1, with a tentative D call TRBD2 (6 bases). The germline gives CDR1 MGHRA, CDR2 YSYEKL. The CDR3 has 16 residues. Trimming pared 3 bases from V and 4 bases from J, leaving 16 bases between. For the CDR3, the DNA is TGCGCCAGCAGCCATGAGCGGGCCAAGCGGTACAATGAGCAGTTCTTC. This gives the protein CASSHERAKRYNEQFF.

The chain uses TRBV9 and TRBJ1-1, with TRBD1 as a possible D gene (5 bases). The CDR3 length is 13 residues. CDR1 and CDR2 (germline): SGDLS, YYNGEE. With 4 bases removed from V and 4 bases from J, the gap between germline ends came to 11 bases. In nucleotides, the CDR3 is TGTGCCAGCAGCCCAAGCGGGGGCACTGAAGCTTTCTTT. This gives the protein CASSPSGGTEAFF.